One and the same sample provided the 19 T cell receptor beta chains below, sequenced in a study of regulatory T cells in long-lasting Graves disease. Relying on iRepertoire HTBI primers and Arm-PCR of CDR3 regions, the team built TCR beta libraries. TCRdb called the multiplex PCR reads again in MiXCR, with one record for every CDR3 protein. In the table there are about 470,000 distinct CDR3 sequences, around 14% of which are singletons. Time point: newly diagnosed GD, antithyroid drugs for less than 3 months. RNA extracted from PBMCs served as the sequencing template. In addition, the sample was reused for a study of T cells in Graves' hyperthyroidism and ophthalmopathy.

Sequencing used peripheral blood mononuclear cells (PBMCs), obtained at new diagnosis, from a patient treated with antithyroid drugs. The receptors shown here come from a young woman with Graves disease.

The table lists this clonotype with many counts. V and J are TRBV29-1 and TRBJ1-5, with 8 bases matching TRBD1. The CDR3 contains 15 residues. With V trimmed by 5 bases and J by 3 bases, 9 bases remained unmatched. Germline-derived CDR1 and CDR2 are SQVTM and ANQGSEA. CDR3 DNA sequence: TGCAGCGTTATAGTTTCAGGGGGCAACAATCAGCCCCAGCATTTT. This codes for CSVIVSGGNNQPQHF.

At least ten counts were recorded for this clonotype. This sequence joins TRBV7-2 and TRBJ2-1, with a tentative D call TRBD2 (6 bases). V dropped 1 base and J dropped 0 bases, with 13 bases sitting between them. The CDR3 covers 17 residues. CDR1 is SGHTA and CDR2 is FQGNSA in the germline V gene. This CDR3 reads CASSLDVAESSYNEQFF. As DNA, the CDR3 is TGTGCCAGCAGCTTAGATGTAGCGGAAAGCTCCTACAATGAGCAGTTCTTC.

The sample holds many counts of this clonotype. The gene calls are TRBV5-8 and TRBJ1-1; D gene unclear. V lost 0 bases, J lost 8 bases, and 5 bases lay in between. Per the germline V gene, CDR1 is SGHTS and CDR2 is YDEGEE. This CDR3 region has 11 residues. The CDR3 protein is CASSLAIEAFF. CDR3 coding DNA: TGTGCCAGCAGCTTGGCAATAGAAGCTTTCTTT.

This clonotype appeared many times. The V call is TRBV30, the J call TRBJ2-3, with 10 bases identical to TRBD2. Trimming took 3 bases from V and 3 from J; bases not matched to a gene: 3. The germline V gene has CDR1 GTSNPN and CDR2 SVGIG (reference sequence). There are 14 residues in the CDR3. In DNA, the CDR3 is TGTGCCTGGAGCATAGCGGGAGGAACAGATACGCAGTATTTT. Its translation: CAWSIAGGTDTQYF.

This clonotype occurred many times. The gene calls are TRBV5-1 and TRBJ2-7; D remains unclear. V was clipped by 7 bases and J by 1 base, with 15 bases between them. This CDR3 comprises 14 residues. CDR1 SGHRS and CDR2 YFSETQ come from the germline V gene. As DNA, the CDR3 is TGCGCCAGCTTCACAGCTCCGGGTTCCTACGAGCAGTACTTC. Its protein product is CASFTAPGSYEQYF.

At least ten counts were recorded for this clonotype. CDR3 region: CASSFKVAYEQYF. In DNA, the CDR3 is TGTGCCAGCAGTTTCAAAGTGGCCTACGAGCAGTACTTC. The rearrangement joins TRBV28 to TRBJ2-7; D is unclear. V was trimmed by 3 bases and J by 2 bases, leaving 8 bases between them. The length of the CDR3 is 13 residues. Looked up from germline, CDR1 is MDHEN and CDR2 is SYDVKM. Supplemented by reference TRBV28 and TRBJ2-7, the full variable domain reads DVKVTQSSRYLVKRTGEKVFLECVQDMDHENMFWYRQDPGLGLRLIYFSYDVKMKEKGDIPEGYSVSREKKERFSLILESASTNQTSMYLCASSFKVAYEQYFGPGTRLTVT.

This clonotype showed up many times. The DNA of the CDR3 is TGTGCCAGTAGTATCCTGGCTAGCGGGACTGGTGAGCAGTTCTTC. Residues: CASSILASGTGEQFF. This chain joins TRBV19 and TRBJ2-1; 9 nucleotides match TRBD2. CDR1 and CDR2 from the germline V gene are LNHDA and SQIVND (reference sequence). CDR3 size: 15 residues. The V gene end was trimmed by 3 bases and the J gene end by 9 bases; junction bases not matched to a gene: 9.

The sample holds a few counts of this clonotype. The J gene is TRBJ2-1, the V gene TRBV10-3; 7 positions agree with TRBD1. The V gene end was trimmed by 5 bases and the J gene end by 3 bases; junction bases not matched to a gene: 13. This CDR3 is built from 17 residues. CDR1 ENHRY and CDR2 SYGVKD come from the germline V gene. CDR3 DNA sequence: TGTGCCATCAGTACAGTGGGCCCGGGACAGCTCTACAATGAGCAGTTCTTC. Encoded protein: CAISTVGPGQLYNEQFF.

This clonotype appeared many times. The rearrangement links TRBV29-1 to TRBJ2-7; TRBD2 agrees at 10 bases. CDR3 length: 16 residues. Germline values: CDR1 SQVTM, CDR2 ANQGSEA. Losses at the gene ends were 1 base for V and 2 bases for J; bases not matched to a gene: 8. CDR3 DNA sequence: TGCAGCGTTGAAGGTCTAGCGGGAGAATCTGCCTACGAGCAGTACTTC. This gives the protein CSVEGLAGESAYEQYF.

This clonotype appeared many times. The rearrangement joins TRBV20-1 to TRBJ2-1, with TRBD2 identical over 7 bases. Trimming at V came to 6 bases and at J to 5 bases, leaving 7 bases not matched to a gene. The CDR3 is 13 residues long. Germline-derived CDR1 and CDR2 are DFQATT and SNEGSKA (reference sequence). CDR3 region: CSARPLANNEQFF. The CDR3 DNA sequence: TGCAGTGCAAGGCCACTAGCGAACAATGAGCAGTTCTTC.

This clonotype was recorded at least ten times. The gene calls are TRBV3-1 and TRBJ2-4; D is undetermined. V was clipped by 0 bases and J by 12 bases, with 12 bases between them. Germline CDR1 LGHDT, CDR2 YNNKEL (reference sequence). The CDR3 extends over 13 amino acids. DNA for the CDR3: TGTGCCAGCAGCCAAGATGGCCTGAGGACTCAGTACTTC. This gives the protein CASSQDGLRTQYF. Complete variable domain (other parts from reference TRBV3-1 and TRBJ2-4): DTAVSQTPKYLVTQMGNDKSIKCEQNLGHDTMYWYKQDSKKFLKIMFSYNNKELIINETVPNRFSPKSPDKAHLNLHINSLELGDSAVYFCASSQDGLRTQYFGAGTRLSVL.

The V gene is TRBV4-1, the J gene TRBJ1-4; 7 nucleotides match TRBD1. The germline CDR1 and CDR2 sequences are MGHRA and YSYEKL. J lost 7 bases, V lost 0 bases, and 8 bases had no gene match. This CDR3 has 16 residues. CDR3 residues: CASSQEQGRGGEKLFF. The CDR3 DNA reads as TGCGCCAGCAGCCAAGAACAGGGGAGAGGGGGTGAAAAACTGTTTTTT.

This clonotype was observed a few times. The chain links TRBV20-1 to TRBJ2-1; 11 positions agree with TRBD2. Germline assignment: CDR1 DFQATT and CDR2 SNEGSKA (reference sequence). This CDR3 has 13 amino acids. This CDR3 reads CSGGLADYNEQFF. In nucleotides, the CDR3 is TGCAGCGGGGGACTAGCGGATTACAATGAGCAGTTCTTC.

The chain is built from TRBV27 and TRBJ1-1; 9 bases match TRBD1. This CDR3 has 13 amino acids. CDR1 MNHEY and CDR2 SMNVEV come from the germline V gene (reference sequence). The V gene end was trimmed by 7 bases and the J gene end by 5 bases; junction bases not matched to a gene: 5. This chain's CDR3 is CASTAGQGTEAFF. CDR3 DNA: TGTGCCAGCACGGCTGGACAGGGGACTGAAGCTTTCTTT.

This clonotype was seen more than once but under ten times. This chain uses TRBV9 with TRBJ2-3; D uncertain. Germline values: CDR1 SGDLS, CDR2 YYNGEE. The V and J ends lost 4 bases and 2 bases respectively, with 8 bases between them. The CDR3 sequence is 13 residues long. This chain's CDR3 is CASSTGPTDTQYF. CDR3 nucleotides: TGTGCCAGCAGCACCGGCCCCACAGATACGCAGTATTTT.

The rearrangement links TRBV20-1 to TRBJ2-7, with unresolved D. The V gene's germline CDR1 is DFQATT and CDR2 SNEGSKA (reference sequence). V lost 0 bases and J 4 bases, leaving 4 bases between the germline ends. The CDR3 is made up of 11 amino acids. The CDR3 DNA sequence: TGCAGTGCTAGAGAACTTTACGAGCAGTACTTC. It translates to CSARELYEQYF.

The J gene is TRBJ2-1, the V gene TRBV20-1; D may be TRBD2 (6 bases). The CDR3 extends over 17 amino acids. V was trimmed by 0 bases and J by 3 bases, leaving 18 bases between them. The germline CDR1 and CDR2 sequences are DFQATT and SNEGSKA (reference sequence). CDR3 nucleotide sequence: TGCAGTGCTAGAGAGCGGAGTAGCGGACTCCTCTACAATGAGCAGTTCTTC. It encodes CSARERSSGLLYNEQFF.

The V and J genes are TRBV5-1 and TRBJ1-2; D is possibly TRBD1 (6 bases). The CDR3 contains 14 residues. Deletions cut 0 bases from V and 7 bases from J, with 13 bases between. The germline CDR1 and CDR2 sequences are SGHRS and YFSETQ. CDR3 sequence reads: CASSLVGTSGGYTF. CDR3 sequence (DNA): TGCGCCAGCAGCTTGGTTGGGACATCGGGTGGCTACACCTTC.

This clonotype was seen many times. The chain combines TRBV3-1 with TRBJ2-1, with D unresolved. Germline assignment: CDR1 LGHDT and CDR2 YNNKEL (reference sequence). This CDR3 has 14 residues. V lost 4 bases to trimming and J lost 0 bases, with 7 bases between them. CDR3 amino acids: CASSPTSSYNEQFF. The CDR3 nucleotides are TGTGCCAGCAGCCCGACGAGCTCCTACAATGAGCAGTTCTTC.